The clone carrying this T cell receptor beta chain was observed many times. The entry originates in a study of T-cell reconstitution after alpha-beta-depleted transplantation in children. The authors prepared the TCRbeta library with unique molecular identifiers. TCRdb redid the calling of the PCR reads with MiXCR, one entry per CDR3 protein. The data contain more than 450,000 distinct CDR3 sequences, about 18% of them seen just once; the ten biggest clones take up roughly 3.3%. Material: PBMCs from the stem cell graft donor, obtained from the stem cell graft. This clonotype originated in a human donor who donated a stem cell graft to a child with acute lymphoblastic leukemia.

For the CDR3, the DNA is TGTGCCAGCAGTCCTAGCGGGAGGTCCTACAATGAGCAGTTCTTC. Amino acid sequence: CASSPSGRSYNEQFF. This sequence joins TRBV7-9 and TRBJ2-1; 11 positions agree with TRBD2. The CDR3 loop spans 15 amino acids. Per the germline V gene, CDR1 is SEHNR and CDR2 is FQNEAQ (reference sequence). Trimming cost V 6 bases and J 1 base; bases outside gene matches: 2.